Listed below are T cell receptor beta chains from one sample, sequenced in a study of tumor-infiltrating lymphocytes in localized non-small cell lung cancer. TCRdb's table, derived via immunoSEQ multiplex PCR, lists solely in-frame clones and lacks some. Of 12,000 or so clones listed, 60% to 85% were seen once; the top ten hold approximately 12%. Input material: lung tumor tissue. Source of these receptors: a human donor with non-small cell lung cancer. Each CDR3 is given with its conserved first and last residue. The D gene is left open where the match is weak. Size values are once, few and many counts, or a class for expanded clones, and some rows have none.

cdr3_length	j_call	clone_size	d_call	v_call	cdr3_aa	cdr3_nt
15	TRBJ2-1	-	TRBD2	TRBV6-5	CASSRTSGNPNEQFF	TGTGCCAGCAGTCGGACTAGCGGGAACCCAAATGAGCAGTTCTTC
16	TRBJ2-3	once	TRBD1	TRBV18	CASSPIGQGSTDTQYF	TGTGCCAGCTCCCCTATCGGACAGGGGAGCACAGATACGCAGTATTTT
13	TRBJ2-7	-	-	TRBV5-1	CASSLDRSYEQYF	TGCGCCAGCAGCTTGGACAGGTCCTACGAGCAGTACTTC
16	TRBJ2-2	few	-	TRBV19	CASSIVRGQNTGELFF	TGTGCCAGTAGTATAGTAAGGGGCCAGAACACCGGGGAGCTGTTTTTT
14	TRBJ2-7	-	TRBD2	TRBV7-2	CASSPQGRAYEQYF	TGTGCCAGCAGCCCCCAAGGGAGGGCCTACGAGCAGTACTTC
14	TRBJ2-2	-	-	TRBV7-7	CAIPSASNTGELFF	TGTGCCATCCCTAGCGCCTCGAACACCGGGGAGCTGTTTTTT
14	TRBJ2-2	-	TRBD1	TRBV14	CASRRQGGLGELFF	TGTGCCAGCAGGCGACAGGGGGGTCTCGGGGAGCTGTTTTTT
17	TRBJ1-1	-	TRBD1	TRBV19	CASSGRTGVGVNTEAFF	TGTGCCAGTAGTGGAAGGACAGGGGTAGGAGTGAACACTGAAGCTTTCTTT
14	TRBJ1-2	-	TRBD1	TRBV4-3	CASSHDRGLGGYTF	TGCGCCAGCAGCCACGACAGGGGGTTAGGTGGCTACACCTTC
15	TRBJ2-1	-	-	TRBV6-5	CASSAEGPFSNEQFF	TGTGCCAGCAGCGCGGAGGGCCCTTTTAGTAATGAGCAGTTCTTC
12	TRBJ1-2	-	-	TRBV7-8	CASSSGTYGYTF	TGTGCCAGCAGCTCCGGGACTTACGGCTACACCTTC
17	TRBJ1-6	-	-	TRBV29-1	CSVAARPQSSYNSPLHF	TGCAGCGTTGCGGCGCGGCCCCAGAGCTCCTATAATTCACCCCTCCACTTT
16	TRBJ2-5	-	-	TRBV19	CASSMETMGGPGAQYF	TGTGCCAGTAGTATGGAGACGATGGGTGGACCAGGGGCCCAGTACTTC
16	TRBJ2-1	-	TRBD2	TRBV7-9	CASSLVASGIYNEQFF	TGTGCCAGCAGCTTAGTGGCTAGCGGGATTTACAATGAGCAGTTCTTC
11	TRBJ2-3	-	-	TRBV5-1	CASSLDQEQYF	TGCGCCAGCAGCTTGGACCAAGAGCAGTATTTT
14	TRBJ1-2	-	TRBD1	TRBV5-4	CASSYPQGAQGYTF	TGTGCCAGCAGCTACCCACAGGGGGCACAAGGCTACACCTTC
13	TRBJ2-7	-	TRBD1	TRBV2	CASSGQGAYEQYF	TGTGCCAGCAGCGGACAGGGGGCCTACGAGCAGTACTTC
14	TRBJ1-1	-	-	TRBV4-1	CASSQDRTILEAFF	TGCGCCAGCAGCCAAGATCGGACCATCTTAGAAGCTTTCTTT
15	TRBJ1-6	-	TRBD1	TRBV5-6	CASSTGTAYNSPLHF	TGTGCCAGCAGCACAGGGACAGCTTATAATTCACCCCTCCACTTT
15	TRBJ2-3	-	-	TRBV21-1	CASSGLADPTDTQYF	TGTGCCAGCAGCGGACTAGCGGACCCCACAGATACGCAGTATTTT
15	TRBJ1-4	-	-	TRBV5-1	CASSLEGIGGEKLFF	TGCGCCAGCAGCTTGGAGGGGATCGGTGGTGAAAAACTGTTTTTT
15	TRBJ1-4	-	-	TRBV4-2	CASSQAGGGNEKLFF	TGTGCCAGCAGCCAAGCCGGAGGAGGGAATGAAAAACTGTTTTTT
14	TRBJ1-4	-	-	TRBV30	CAWTPPGSMRKLFF	TGTGCCTGGACCCCTCCTGGTAGTATGAGAAAACTGTTTTTT
15	TRBJ1-5	once	-	TRBV19	CASSIAGQGAQPQHF	TGTGCCAGTAGTATCGCGGGGCAGGGCGCGCAGCCCCAGCATTTT
13	TRBJ2-1	-	-	TRBV7-2	CASSLAGSNEQFF	TGTGCCAGCAGCTTAGCGGGCTCCAATGAGCAGTTCTTC
16	TRBJ2-4	-	-	TRBV10-2	CASSEFGGGAKNIQYF	TGCGCCAGCAGTGAGTTTGGGGGAGGAGCCAAAAACATTCAGTACTTC
13	TRBJ2-7	-	-	TRBV5-4	CASSLDPSYEQYF	TGTGCCAGCAGCTTGGACCCCTCCTACGAGCAGTACTTC
14	TRBJ2-2	-	-	TRBV5-6	CASSLGEYTGELFF	TGTGCCAGCAGCTTGGGAGAGTACACCGGGGAGCTGTTTTTT
13	TRBJ1-1	-	-	TRBV7-2	CASSFDGNTEAFF	TGTGCCAGCAGCTTTGATGGGAACACTGAAGCTTTCTTT
14	TRBJ2-6	-	-	TRBV2	CASTSAARANVLTF	TGTGCCAGCACCAGCGCGGCGAGGGCCAACGTCCTGACTTTC
14	TRBJ2-5	few	TRBD2	TRBV5-6	CASSAGLVKETQYF	TGTGCCAGCAGCGCGGGACTAGTAAAAGAGACCCAGTACTTC
15	TRBJ2-5	-	TRBD2	TRBV18	CASSPTSGRQETQYF	TGTGCCAGCTCACCCACTAGCGGCAGACAAGAGACCCAGTACTTC
14	TRBJ1-2	-	-	TRBV29-1	CSVDSWGPNYGYTF	TGCAGCGTTGACTCGTGGGGCCCGAACTATGGCTACACCTTC
16	TRBJ2-7	-	-	TRBV11-2	CASSLGSTTSSYEQYF	TGTGCCAGCAGCTTGGGGAGTACGACCTCTTCCTACGAGCAGTACTTC
16	TRBJ1-1	-	-	TRBV7-2	CASSLDPRGVVTEAFF	TGTGCCAGCAGCTTAGATCCTAGGGGTGTGGTCACTGAAGCTTTCTTT
17	TRBJ2-7	-	-	TRBV9	CASSVHPVASETYEQYF	TGTGCCAGCAGCGTCCATCCGGTGGCTAGCGAAACCTACGAGCAGTACTTC
14	TRBJ1-1	-	-	TRBV10-3	CAISQGKRSTEAFF	TGTGCCATCAGTCAAGGGAAAAGGAGCACTGAAGCTTTCTTT
14	TRBJ1-2	-	TRBD1	TRBV6-6	CASSWDRGNYGYTF	TGTGCCAGCAGCTGGGACAGAGGTAACTATGGCTACACCTTC
16	TRBJ1-3	-	-	TRBV7-2	CASSLLWTASGNTIYF	TGTGCCAGCAGCTTACTCTGGACAGCCTCTGGAAACACCATATATTTT
10	TRBJ1-2	few	-	TRBV28	CASMAGGYTF	TGTGCCAGCATGGCAGGCGGCTACACCTTC